The next 3 T cell receptor beta chains were all read from a single sample in a study of graft-versus-host responses after intestinal transplantation. Sequencing used immunoSEQ multiplex PCR; TCRdb keeps in-frame clones, though not all of them. Among more than 95,000 clones listed, roughly 87% were seen once. No antigen has been assigned to these receptors. The source material was unstimulated CD4+ T cells sorted from spleen or lymph node cells, sampled before intestinal transplant. These TCRs come from a human donor who received an intestinal transplant.

The CDR3 DNA reads as TGTGCCAGCAGTTACTCGACGGGGGGAGGCTATGGCTACACCTTC. This encodes CASSYSTGGGYGYTF. J is TRBJ1-2 and V is TRBV6-5; D may be TRBD1 (5 bases). The CDR3 is made up of 15 amino acids. Trimming took 0 bases from V and 4 from J, leaving 12 bases between them. Germline values: CDR1 MNHEY, CDR2 SVGAGI.

In this sample, this clone turned up a few times. This chain connects TRBV6-1 to TRBJ2-7, with TRBD1 identical over 8 bases. V lost 5 bases, J lost 2 bases, and 5 bases stayed unmatched. In germline, CDR1 is MNHNS, CDR2 SASEGT. The CDR3 extends over 14 amino acids. CDR3 residues: CASSYADRAYEQYF. CDR3 DNA sequence: TGTGCCAGCAGTTATGCGGACAGGGCCTACGAGCAGTACTTC.

This clone was counted only a few times. CDR3 region: CASSLDRGLGSPLHF. The CDR3 nucleotides read TGTGCCAGCAGCTTGGACAGGGGGCTTGGTTCACCCCTCCACTTT. The rearrangement uses TRBV5-4 and TRBJ1-6, with 9 bases aligning to TRBD1. Germline CDR1 reads SGHNT; CDR2 reads YYREEE (reference sequence). This CDR3 has 15 amino acids. The V and J ends lost 0 bases and 9 bases, in that order; junction bases with no gene match: 4.